This entry describes one T cell receptor (beta chain). Its cognate antigen is unknown. TCRdb keeps only in-frame clones here, not all; method: immunoSEQ multiplex PCR. The sample includes approximately 530,000 clones, around 96% seen only once; the top ten take approximately 0.06%. This specimen belongs to a study of shared clonotypes between healthy human individuals. Into CD45RA+ naive and CD45RA-negative memory subsets, the CD4+ cells were split. Looked up from germline, CDR1 is MDHEN and CDR2 is SYDVKM. The CDR3 is made up of 11 amino acids. Overall study results and limits: Naive subsets generally had larger estimated richness than memory subsets.

Sequenced input: naive CD4+ T cells sorted from blood. The sample's subset: CD45RA+ positively selected. The gene calls are TRBV28 and TRBJ1-2, with D uncertain. The sequence was collected from a woman in her twenties or thirties in good health. The CDR3 loop reads CVSGVESGYTF. As DNA, the CDR3 is TGTGTGAGCGGGGTGGAGAGTGGCTACACCTTC.